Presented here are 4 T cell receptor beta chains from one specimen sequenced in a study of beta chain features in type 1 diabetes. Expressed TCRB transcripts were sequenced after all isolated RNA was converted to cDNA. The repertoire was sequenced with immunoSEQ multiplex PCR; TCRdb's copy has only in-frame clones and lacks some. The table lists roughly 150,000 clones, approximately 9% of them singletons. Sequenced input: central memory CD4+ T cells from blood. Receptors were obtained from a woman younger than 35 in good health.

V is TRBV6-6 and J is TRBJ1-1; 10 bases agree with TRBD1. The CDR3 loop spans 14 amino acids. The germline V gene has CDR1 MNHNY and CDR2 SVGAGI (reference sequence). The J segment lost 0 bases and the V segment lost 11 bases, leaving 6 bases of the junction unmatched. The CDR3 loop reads CAGLTGGMNTEAFF. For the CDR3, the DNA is TGTGCCGGTCTGACAGGGGGCATGAACACTGAAGCTTTCTTT.

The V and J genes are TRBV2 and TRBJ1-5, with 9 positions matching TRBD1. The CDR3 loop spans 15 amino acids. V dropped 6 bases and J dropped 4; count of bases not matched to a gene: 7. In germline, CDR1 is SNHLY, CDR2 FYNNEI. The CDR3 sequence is CASSGTGIRNQPQHF. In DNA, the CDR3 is TGTGCCAGCAGCGGGACAGGGATAAGAAATCAGCCCCAGCATTTT.

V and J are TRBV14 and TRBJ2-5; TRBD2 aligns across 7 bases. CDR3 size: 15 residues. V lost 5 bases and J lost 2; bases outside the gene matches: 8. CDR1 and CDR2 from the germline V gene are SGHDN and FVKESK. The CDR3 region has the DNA TGTGCCAGCAGCTTGGCGAGCGGGGTTCAAGAGACCCAGTACTTC. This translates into CASSLASGVQETQYF.

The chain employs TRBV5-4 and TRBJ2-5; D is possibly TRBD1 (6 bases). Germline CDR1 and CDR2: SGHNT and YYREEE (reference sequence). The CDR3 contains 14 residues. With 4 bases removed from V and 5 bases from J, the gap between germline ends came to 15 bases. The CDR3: CASSIQGVGETQYF. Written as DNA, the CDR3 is TGTGCCAGCAGCATACAGGGAGTCGGGGAGACCCAGTACTTC.